This T cell receptor (beta chain) was found in a study of shared clonotypes between healthy human individuals. V was shortened by 4 bases and J by 2 bases, with 18 bases between the two germline ends. Germline-derived CDR1 and CDR2 are SGDLS and YYNGEE. The CDR3 loop spans 16 amino acids. Only CD45RO-negative cells positively selected for CCR7 counted as naive CD8 cells, so terminally differentiated effector memory CD45RA+ cells were excluded. Sequenced by immunoSEQ multiplex PCR; TCRdb stores in-frame clones only, minus some. The repertoire consists of some 2.1 million clones, with about 95% occurring once and the leading ten covering around 1.1%.

This chain joins TRBV9 and TRBJ1-2; the D is unclear. The sequence came from a man aged 18 to 29 in good health. The sample taken for sequencing was naive CD8+ T cells sorted from blood. The CDR3 region is CASSHEKGLWNYGYTF. The DNA for the CDR3 is TGTGCCAGCAGCCACGAAAAAGGACTGTGGAACTATGGCTACACCTTC.